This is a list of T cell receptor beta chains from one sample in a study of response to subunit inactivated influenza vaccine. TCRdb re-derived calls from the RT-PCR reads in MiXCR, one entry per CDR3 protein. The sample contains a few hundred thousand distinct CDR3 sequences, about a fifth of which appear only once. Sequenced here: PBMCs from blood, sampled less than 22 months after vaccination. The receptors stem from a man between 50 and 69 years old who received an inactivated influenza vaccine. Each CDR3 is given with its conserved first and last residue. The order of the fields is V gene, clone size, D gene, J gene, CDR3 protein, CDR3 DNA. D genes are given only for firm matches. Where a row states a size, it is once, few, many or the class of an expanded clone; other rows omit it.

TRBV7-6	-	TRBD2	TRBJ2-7	CASSLLAGGSSYEQYF	TGTGCCAGCAGCTTACTAGCGGGGGGGAGCTCCTACGAGCAGTACTTC
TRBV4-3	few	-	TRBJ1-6	CASSQDRDGSSPLHF	TGCGCCAGCAGCCAAGATCGGGACGGATCTTCACCCCTCCACTTT
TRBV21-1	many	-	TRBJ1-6	CASSKGSSLSLHF	TGTGCCAGCAGCAAAGGGAGCAGCCTATCCCTCCACTTT
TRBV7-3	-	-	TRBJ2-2	CASSLSGGNTGELFF	TGTGCCAGCAGCTTATCGGGGGGCAACACCGGGGAGCTGTTTTTT
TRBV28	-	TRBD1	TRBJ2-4	CAVQGILAKNIQYF	TGTGCCGTACAGGGGATCCTAGCCAAAAACATTCAGTACTTC
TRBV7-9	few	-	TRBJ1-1	CASSHRESGTEAFF	TGTGCCAGCAGTCACAGGGAAAGTGGCACTGAAGCTTTCTTT
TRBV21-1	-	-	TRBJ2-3	CANKPLHTDTQYF	TGTGCCAACAAGCCTCTCCATACAGATACGCAGTATTTT
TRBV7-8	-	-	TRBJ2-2	CASKTVYANTGELFF	TGTGCCAGCAAGACGGTATACGCGAACACCGGGGAGCTGTTTTTT
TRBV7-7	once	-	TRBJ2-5	CASSLVGVGETQYF	TGTGCCAGCAGCTTAGTTGGGGTCGGGGAGACCCAGTACTTC
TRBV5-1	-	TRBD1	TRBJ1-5	CASSLVVTGSNQPQHF	TGCGCCAGCAGCTTGGTTGTGACAGGGAGCAATCAGCCCCAGCATTTT
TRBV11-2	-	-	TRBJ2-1	CASSLVTGAFNEQFF	TGTGCCAGCAGCTTAGTCACGGGGGCCTTCAATGAGCAGTTCTTC
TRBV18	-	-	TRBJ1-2	CASSPRVAGEYGYTF	TGTGCCAGCTCACCAAGAGTTGCAGGGGAATATGGCTACACCTTC
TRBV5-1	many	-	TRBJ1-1	CASSLDRVSEAFF	TGCGCCAGCAGCTTGGACAGGGTATCTGAAGCTTTCTTT
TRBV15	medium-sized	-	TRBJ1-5	CSNQPQHF	TGTAGCAATCAGCCCCAGCATTTT
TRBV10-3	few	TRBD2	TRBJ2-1	CAISEARLAGYNEQFF	TGTGCCATCAGTGAAGCCCGACTAGCGGGATACAATGAGCAGTTCTTC
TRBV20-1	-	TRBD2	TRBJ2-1	CSARDYLAGYNEQFF	TGCAGTGCTAGAGATTATCTAGCGGGCTACAATGAGCAGTTCTTC
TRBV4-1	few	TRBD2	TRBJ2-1	CASSQKIAGGQYNEQFF	TGCGCCAGCAGCCAAAAAATAGCGGGGGGACAATACAATGAGCAGTTCTTC
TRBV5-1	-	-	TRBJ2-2	CASSLASGAGELFF	TGCGCCAGCAGCTTGGCATCGGGGGCCGGGGAGCTGTTTTTT
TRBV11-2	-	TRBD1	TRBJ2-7	CASSVAPRGPLPYEQYF	TGTGCCAGCAGCGTCGCCCCCAGGGGGCCCCTTCCCTACGAGCAGTACTTC
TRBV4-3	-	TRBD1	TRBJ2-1	CASSQGTGVYNEQFF	TGCGCCAGCAGCCAAGGGACAGGGGTCTACAATGAGCAGTTCTTC
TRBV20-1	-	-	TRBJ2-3	CSASLTRLTDTQYF	TGCAGTGCCAGCTTAACTAGACTCACAGATACGCAGTATTTT
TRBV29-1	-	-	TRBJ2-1	CSVDGRLNEQFF	TGCAGCGTGGATGGACGGTTGAATGAGCAGTTCTTC
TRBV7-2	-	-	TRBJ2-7	CASSIIGQKTYEQYF	TGTGCCAGCAGCATTATCGGACAGAAGACCTACGAGCAGTACTTC
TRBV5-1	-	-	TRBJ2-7	CASSRSGGAEQYF	TGCGCCAGCAGCCGGTCTGGGGGAGCGGAGCAGTACTTC
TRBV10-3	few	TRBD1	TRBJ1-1	CAISPLGQNEAFF	TGTGCCATCAGTCCCTTGGGACAGAATGAAGCTTTCTTT
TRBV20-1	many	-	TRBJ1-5	CSARDRRASDSNQPQHF	TGCAGTGCTAGAGATCGGAGGGCCTCGGATAGCAATCAGCCCCAGCATTTT
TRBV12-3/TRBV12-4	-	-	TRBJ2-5	CASRHGLEQETQYF	TGTGCCAGCAGACACGGACTTGAACAAGAGACCCAGTACTTC
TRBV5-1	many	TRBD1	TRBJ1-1	CASSSTGVNTEAFF	TGCGCCAGCAGCTCCACAGGGGTGAACACTGAAGCTTTCTTT
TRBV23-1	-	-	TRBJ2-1	CASSQCCQGGPHIEQFF	TGCGCCAGCAGTCAATGTTGTCAGGGGGGCCCTCACATTGAGCAGTTCTTC
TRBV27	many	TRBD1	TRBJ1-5	CATAGTAFQPQHF	TGTGCCACCGCCGGGACAGCGTTTCAGCCCCAGCATTTT
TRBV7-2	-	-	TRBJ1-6	CASSPRSQPVAPLHF	TGTGCCAGCAGCCCCCGCTCCCAGCCCGTTGCTCCCCTCCACTTT
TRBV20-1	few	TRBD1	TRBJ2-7	CSARDLAGGAYYEQYF	TGCAGTGCTAGAGATTTGGCAGGGGGCGCATACTACGAGCAGTACTTC
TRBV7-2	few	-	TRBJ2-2	CASSLGGLGELFF	TGTGCCAGCAGCTTGGGGGGCCTGGGGGAGCTGTTTTTT
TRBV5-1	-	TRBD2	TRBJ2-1	CASSRTSGKFNEQFF	TGCGCCAGCAGCAGGACTAGCGGGAAGTTCAATGAGCAGTTCTTC
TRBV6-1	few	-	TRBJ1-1	CASNFLGVEATEAFF	TGTGCCAGCAACTTCTTAGGGGTGGAGGCTACTGAAGCTTTCTTT
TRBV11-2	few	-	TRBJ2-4	CASSFDRNIQYF	TGTGCCAGCAGCTTTGACAGAAACATTCAGTACTTC
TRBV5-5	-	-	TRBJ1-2	CASRSGLDGYTF	TGTGCCAGCAGGTCCGGACTGGATGGCTACACCTTC
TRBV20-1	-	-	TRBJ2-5	CSAIIQETQYF	TGCAGTGCCATCATTCAAGAGACCCAGTACTTC
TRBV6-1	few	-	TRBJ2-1	CASSENALQFF	TGTGCCAGCAGTGAGAATGCCTTGCAGTTCTTC
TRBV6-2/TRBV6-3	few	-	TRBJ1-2	CASSYGTQRAYYGYTF	TGTGCCAGCAGTTATGGGACCCAGCGGGCCTACTATGGCTACACCTTC
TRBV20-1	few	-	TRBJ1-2	CSANSRGTVRYGYTF	TGCAGTGCTAATAGCCGTGGGACCGTCCGCTATGGCTACACCTTC
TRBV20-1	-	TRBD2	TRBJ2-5	CSAVSGRAITETQYF	TGCAGTGCTGTTAGCGGGAGGGCCATTACAGAGACCCAGTACTTC
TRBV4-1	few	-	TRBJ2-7	CASSLKRVGRALDEQYF	TGCGCCAGCAGCCTCAAACGGGTAGGGCGGGCCTTAGACGAGCAGTACTTC
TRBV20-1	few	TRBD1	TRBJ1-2	CSASPQGAAGYTF	TGCAGTGCTAGTCCCCAGGGGGCGGCTGGCTACACCTTC
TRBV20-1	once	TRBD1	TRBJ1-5	CSAREYRGDSNQPQHF	TGCAGTGCTAGAGAGTACAGGGGGGATAGCAATCAGCCCCAGCATTTT
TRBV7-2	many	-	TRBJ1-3	CASSTSSGNTIYF	TGTGCCAGCAGCACCTCCTCTGGAAACACCATATATTTT